This T cell receptor beta chain originates from a study of OX40 agonist ivuxolimab in advanced cancers. About the research overall: Three dose-escalation patients had partial responses: one with hepatocellular carcinoma and two with cutaneous melanoma.

CDR3 length: 16 amino acids. V shed 1 base and J shed 0 bases, with 11 bases lying between them. The V gene's germline CDR1 is SGHAT and CDR2 FQDESV (reference sequence). A remark on this clone: Its antigen is currently unknown.

Sampling of blood occurred at baseline, cycle 4 day 1, and cycle 7 day 1. General study points: People who partly responded at 0.1-3.0 mg/kg had some of the least clonal expansion seen. CD8+ T cells showed, on average, more clonal expansion than CD4+ cells.

Measured with immunoSEQ multiplex PCR; TCRdb has only the in-frame clones, and not every one. The sample carries over 60,000 clones, around 87% recorded once. The specimen was CD4+ or CD8+ T cells sorted from blood, collected in a trial of the OX40 agonist ivuxolimab. The V call is TRBV11-1, the J call TRBJ2-3; tentative D call: TRBD2 (6 bases). This receptor was obtained from an adult with an advanced solid tumor such as melanoma, head and neck, liver or kidney cancer. For the CDR3, the DNA is TGTGCCAGCAGCTTAGGTACCAGCGGGAGCACAGATACGCAGTATTTT. Amino acids: CASSLGTSGSTDTQYF.